The clone carrying this TCR beta chain was detected once. This entry belongs to a study of OX40 agonist ivuxolimab in advanced cancers. Study-wide background: Partial responses were achieved by three patients, one with hepatocellular carcinoma and two with cutaneous melanoma.

Trimming took 5 bases from V and 6 from J, leaving 14 bases between them. Germline CDR1 and CDR2: KGHSH and LQKENI. This CDR3 comprises 13 residues. Only in-frame clones appear in the TCRdb table, and some are missing; sequencing was by immunoSEQ multiplex PCR. The data hold about 58,000 clones, with around 84% observed a single time. This receptor was taken from an adult with an advanced solid tumor such as melanoma, head and neck, liver or kidney cancer. The sample in question was CD4+ or CD8+ T cells sorted from blood, obtained in a trial of the OX40 agonist ivuxolimab. The chain carries TRBV18 and TRBJ2-7; D could derive from TRBD1 or TRBD2 (6 bases each). The CDR3 sequence: CASSVGARGEQYF. The CDR3 DNA is TGTGCCAGCTCAGTGGGGGCGCGGGGCGAGCAGTACTTC.